Each of the 13 T cell receptor beta chains below was sequenced from the same sample in a study of OX40 agonist ivuxolimab in advanced cancers. The method was immunoSEQ multiplex PCR; TCRdb's version includes in-frame clones alone and lacks a portion of them. The table records tens of thousands of clones, around 92% of them present only once. This specimen was CD4+ or CD8+ T cells sorted from blood, taken in a trial of the OX40 agonist ivuxolimab. The receptors here all came from an adult with an advanced solid tumor such as melanoma, head and neck, liver or kidney cancer.

This clone appeared a few times. The V and J genes are TRBV11-2 and TRBJ1-5; D not certain. In germline, CDR1 is SGHAT, CDR2 FQNNGV. This CDR3 contains 12 residues. Deletions cut 5 bases from V and 7 bases from J, with 9 bases between. The CDR3: CASSAEGQPQHF. DNA of the CDR3: TGTGCCAGCAGCGCCGAAGGGCAGCCCCAGCATTTT.

The chain combines TRBV18 with TRBJ2-5, with D unresolved. The germline V and J ends were trimmed by 3 bases and 1 base, with 6 bases remaining between them. The CDR3 sequence is 13 residues long. Germline assignment: CDR1 KGHSH and CDR2 LQKENI. The DNA of the CDR3 is TGTGCCAGCTCACCCGCCTTCCAAGAGACCCAGTACTTC. The encoded protein is CASSPAFQETQYF. Full variable domain (outside the CDR3, taken from reference TRBV18 and TRBJ2-5): NAGVMQNPRHLVRRRGQEARLRCSPMKGHSHVYWYRQLPEEGLKFMVYLQKENIIDESGMPKERFSAEFPKEGPSILRIQQVVRGDSAAYFCASSPAFQETQYFGPGTRLLVL.

V and J are TRBV7-8 and TRBJ2-3; 7 nucleotides match TRBD2. The length of the CDR3 is 16 residues. CDR1 SGHVS and CDR2 FQNEAQ come from the germline V gene. J gave up 0 bases and V 4 bases, and 7 bases lay outside the gene matches. This chain's CDR3 is CASSSRLAASTDTQYF. CDR3 coding DNA: TGTGCCAGCAGCTCTCGACTAGCAGCTAGCACAGATACGCAGTATTTT.

The V call is TRBV9, the J call TRBJ1-3, with unresolved D. V was cut by 4 bases and J by 0 bases, with 2 bases left in between. Germline CDR1 is SGDLS and CDR2 is YYNGEE. The CDR3 is 12 residues long. The CDR3 coding sequence is TGTGCCAGCAGCCGCTCTGGAAACACCATATATTTT. Translation gives CASSRSGNTIYF.

This clone was observed a single time. The chain links TRBV13 to TRBJ1-4, with D possibly matching TRBD1 (6 bases). The CDR3 extends over 16 amino acids. The V gene lost 5 bases and the J gene lost 0 bases, with 13 bases spanning the gap. Germline V lookup: CDR1 PRHDT, CDR2 FYEKMQ (reference sequence). Here the CDR3 DNA reads TGTGCCAGCAGCGAATTCCAGGGGCCAACTAATGAAAAACTGTTTTTT. It specifies CASSEFQGPTNEKLFF.

The chain is built from TRBV5-1 and TRBJ1-1; TRBD1 is a possible D gene (6 bases). The V gene's germline CDR1 is SGHRS and CDR2 YFSETQ. V lost 4 bases to trimming and J lost 5 bases, with 15 bases between them. This CDR3 contains 14 residues. Written as DNA, the CDR3 is TGCGCCAGCAGCGGGGGACAAAGGGTGACTGAAGCTTTCTTT. Translation gives CASSGGQRVTEAFF.

The rearrangement joins TRBV4-1 to TRBJ2-1, with TRBD2 identical over 7 bases. The CDR3 is 16 residues long. Germline V gene lookup returns CDR1 MGHRA and CDR2 YSYEKL. Unmatched junction bases numbered 15, after V lost 4 bases and J lost 9 bases. The CDR3 nucleotides are TGCGCCAGCAGCCCCTCGTTGGGAGGGCACGAGGGTGAGCAGTTCTTC. It encodes CASSPSLGGHEGEQFF.

The chain couples TRBV5-6 to TRBJ1-6; D not certain. The CDR3 has 11 amino acids. With 2 bases removed from V and 6 bases from J, the gap between germline ends came to 0 bases. Germline V CDR1 and CDR2: SGHDT, YYEEEE. In DNA form, the CDR3 reads TGTGCCAGCAGCTTTAATTCACCCCTCCACTTT. Translation: CASSFNSPLHF.

The V and J genes are TRBV27 and TRBJ2-1; TRBD2 aligns across 8 bases. CDR1 is MNHEY and CDR2 is SMNVEV in the germline V gene (reference sequence). The CDR3 extends over 16 amino acids. J gave up 7 bases and V 10 bases, and 18 bases lay outside the gene matches. The CDR3 DNA reads TGTGCCACCTCGGGGGGGGATGACGGGACCTGGAATGAGCAGTTCTTC. This sequence encodes CATSGGDDGTWNEQFF.

The gene calls are TRBV7-6 and TRBJ2-5; 8 bases align to TRBD1. This CDR3 is 19 amino acids long. V gave up 4 bases and J gave up 2 bases; unmatched junction bases: 18. Germline-derived CDR1 and CDR2 are SGHVS and FNYEAQ. DNA for the CDR3: TGTGCCAGCAGCTCTCCATTGTCCCCGGGACAGGCGATTCAAGAGACCCAGTACTTC. Its protein is CASSSPLSPGQAIQETQYF.

The V gene is TRBV9, the J gene TRBJ2-1, with TRBD2 identical over 9 bases. The trim removed 4 bases at V and 0 bases at J, leaving 2 bases unmatched. The CDR3 consists of 15 residues. Per the germline V gene, CDR1 is SGDLS and CDR2 is YYNGEE. In DNA, the CDR3 is TGTGCCAGCAGCCCACTAGCGGGCTCCTACAATGAGCAGTTCTTC. Its translation: CASSPLAGSYNEQFF.

This chain links TRBV7-9 with TRBJ2-3; 7 bases are a match to TRBD2. CDR3 length equals 15 residues. The trim removed 0 bases at V and 4 bases at J, leaving 4 bases unmatched. Germline values: CDR1 SEHNR, CDR2 FQNEAQ (reference sequence). The CDR3 spells CASSLAGGQADTQYF. For the CDR3, the DNA is TGTGCCAGCAGCTTAGCGGGAGGGCAGGCAGATACGCAGTATTTT.

The rearrangement joins TRBV5-1 to TRBJ2-1; D might be TRBD2 (6 bases). The germline gives CDR1 SGHRS, CDR2 YFSETQ. This CDR3 contains 14 residues. Trimming removed 4 bases from V and 4 bases from J, with 12 bases in between. CDR3 amino acids: CASSAGTSYNEQFF. Here the CDR3 DNA reads TGCGCCAGCAGCGCCGGGACTTCTTACAATGAGCAGTTCTTC.